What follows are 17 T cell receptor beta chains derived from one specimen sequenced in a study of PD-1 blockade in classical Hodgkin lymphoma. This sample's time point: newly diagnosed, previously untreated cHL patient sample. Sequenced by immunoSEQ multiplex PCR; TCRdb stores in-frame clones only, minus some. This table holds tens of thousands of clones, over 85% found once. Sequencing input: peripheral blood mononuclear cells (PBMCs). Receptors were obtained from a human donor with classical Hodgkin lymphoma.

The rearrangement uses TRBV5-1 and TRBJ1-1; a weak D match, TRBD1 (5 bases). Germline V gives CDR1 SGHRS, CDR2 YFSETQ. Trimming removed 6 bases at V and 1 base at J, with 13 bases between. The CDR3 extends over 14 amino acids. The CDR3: CASTTGQPNTEAFF. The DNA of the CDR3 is TGCGCCAGCACCACGGGGCAGCCGAACACTGAAGCTTTCTTT.

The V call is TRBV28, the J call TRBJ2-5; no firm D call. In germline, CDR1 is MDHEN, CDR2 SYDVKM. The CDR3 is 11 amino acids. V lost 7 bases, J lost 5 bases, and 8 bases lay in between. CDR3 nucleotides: TGTGCCAGCACCCCCGGGGAGACCCAGTACTTC. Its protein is CASTPGETQYF.

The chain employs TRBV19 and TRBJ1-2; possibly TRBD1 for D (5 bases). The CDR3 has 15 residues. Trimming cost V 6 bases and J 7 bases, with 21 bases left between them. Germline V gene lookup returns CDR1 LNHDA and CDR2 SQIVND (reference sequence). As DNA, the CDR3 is TGTGCCAGTAGCCCGCCGCCCTCCGGGACGTCTGGCTACACCTTC. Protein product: CASSPPPSGTSGYTF.

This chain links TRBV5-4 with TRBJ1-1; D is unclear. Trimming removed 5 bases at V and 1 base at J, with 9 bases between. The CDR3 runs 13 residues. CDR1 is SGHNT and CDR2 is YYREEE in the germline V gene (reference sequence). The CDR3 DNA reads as TGTGCCAGCAGTCCTGACCCGAACACTGAAGCTTTCTTT. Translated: CASSPDPNTEAFF.

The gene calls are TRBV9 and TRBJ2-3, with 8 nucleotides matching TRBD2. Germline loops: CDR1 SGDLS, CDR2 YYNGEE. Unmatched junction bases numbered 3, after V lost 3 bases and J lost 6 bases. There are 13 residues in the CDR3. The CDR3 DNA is TGTGCCAGCAGCGCCGGACTAGCCGATACGCAGTATTTT. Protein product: CASSAGLADTQYF.

The CDR3 DNA follows: TGTGCCAGTAGTATCCCGGGACTAGTAAATGGGGACTACAATGAGCAGTTCTTC. Translating gives CASSIPGLVNGDYNEQFF. The V call is TRBV19, the J call TRBJ2-1, with 8 bases lining up with TRBD2. CDR1 is LNHDA, CDR2 SQIVND, per germline (reference sequence). The CDR3 consists of 18 residues. With 3 bases clipped from V and 3 bases from J, the junction kept 13 bases outside the gene matches.

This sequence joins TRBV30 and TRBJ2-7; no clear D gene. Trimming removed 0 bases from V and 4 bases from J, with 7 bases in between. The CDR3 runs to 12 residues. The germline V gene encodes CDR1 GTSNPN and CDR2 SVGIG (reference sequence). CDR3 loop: CAWSVMGYEQYF. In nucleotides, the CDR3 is TGTGCCTGGAGTGTAATGGGTTACGAGCAGTACTTC.

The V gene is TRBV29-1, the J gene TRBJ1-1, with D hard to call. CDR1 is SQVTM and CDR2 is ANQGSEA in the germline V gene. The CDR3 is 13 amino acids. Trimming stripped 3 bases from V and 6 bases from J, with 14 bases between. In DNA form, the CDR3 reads TGCAGCGTTGACTCTGGCACCCGGGCTGAAGCTTTCTTT. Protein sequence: CSVDSGTRAEAFF.

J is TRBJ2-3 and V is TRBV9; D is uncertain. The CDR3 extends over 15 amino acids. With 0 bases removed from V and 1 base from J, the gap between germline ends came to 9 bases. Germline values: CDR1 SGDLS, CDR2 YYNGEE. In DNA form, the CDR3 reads TGTGCCAGCAGCGTAGATCTAACCGGCACAGATACGCAGTATTTT. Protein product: CASSVDLTGTDTQYF.

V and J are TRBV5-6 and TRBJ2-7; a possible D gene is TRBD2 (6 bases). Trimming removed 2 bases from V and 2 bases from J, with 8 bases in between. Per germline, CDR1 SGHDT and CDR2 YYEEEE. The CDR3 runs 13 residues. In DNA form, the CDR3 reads TGTGCCAGCAGCTTCAGCGGGCCCTACGAGCAGTACTTC. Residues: CASSFSGPYEQYF.

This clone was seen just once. The CDR3 bases are TGTGCCAGCTCACCCCTCAGTGGGATCGGGGAGCTGTTTTTT. It specifies CASSPLSGIGELFF. The V and J genes are TRBV18 and TRBJ2-2; D remains ambiguous. This CDR3 has 14 residues. Trimming shortened V by 3 bases and J by 7 bases, and 12 bases separated the two germline ends. In germline, CDR1 is KGHSH, CDR2 LQKENI.

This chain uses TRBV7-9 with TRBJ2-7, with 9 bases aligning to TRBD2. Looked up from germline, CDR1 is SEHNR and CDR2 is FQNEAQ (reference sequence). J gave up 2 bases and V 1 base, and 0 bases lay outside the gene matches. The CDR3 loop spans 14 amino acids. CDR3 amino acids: CASSLGTSAYEQYF. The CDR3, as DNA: TGTGCCAGCAGCTTAGGGACTAGCGCCTACGAGCAGTACTTC.

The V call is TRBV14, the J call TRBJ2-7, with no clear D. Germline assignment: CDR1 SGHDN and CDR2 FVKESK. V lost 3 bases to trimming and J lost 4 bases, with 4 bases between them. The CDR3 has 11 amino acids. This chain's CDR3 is CASSQGYEQYF. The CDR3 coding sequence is TGTGCCAGCAGCCAGGGGTACGAGCAGTACTTC.

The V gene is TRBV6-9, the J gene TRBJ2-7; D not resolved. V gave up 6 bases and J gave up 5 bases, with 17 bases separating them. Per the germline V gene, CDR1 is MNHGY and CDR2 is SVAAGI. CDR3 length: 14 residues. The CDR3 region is CASRATGGIHEQYF. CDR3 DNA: TGTGCCAGCAGGGCGACTGGCGGAATCCACGAGCAGTACTTC.

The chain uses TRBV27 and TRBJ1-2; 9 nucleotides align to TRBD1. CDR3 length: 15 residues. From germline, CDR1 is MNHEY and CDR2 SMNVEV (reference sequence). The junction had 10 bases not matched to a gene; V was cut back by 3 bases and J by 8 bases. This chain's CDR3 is CASSLLGTGRWGYTF. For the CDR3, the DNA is TGTGCCAGCAGTTTGCTAGGGACAGGGAGATGGGGCTACACCTTC.

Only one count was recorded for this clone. The CDR3: CASSLLTARKLFF. CDR3 in DNA: TGTGCCAGCAGTCTTCTCACCGCTCGGAAACTGTTTTTT. The rearrangement joins TRBV6-5 to TRBJ1-4; D not certain. Trimming removed 5 bases at V and 11 bases at J, with 15 bases between. CDR3 length: 13 residues. The germline V gene has CDR1 MNHEY and CDR2 SVGAGI.

The CDR3 region is CASNKLAGDYNEQFF. The CDR3 coding sequence is TGTGCCAGCAACAAACTAGCGGGAGACTACAATGAGCAGTTCTTC. The chain employs TRBV5-8 and TRBJ2-1; the match to TRBD2 covers 11 bases. The V and J ends lost 6 bases and 3 bases, in that order; junction bases with no gene match: 5. Germline V gene sequence: CDR1 SGHTS, CDR2 YDEGEE. The CDR3 sequence is 15 residues long.